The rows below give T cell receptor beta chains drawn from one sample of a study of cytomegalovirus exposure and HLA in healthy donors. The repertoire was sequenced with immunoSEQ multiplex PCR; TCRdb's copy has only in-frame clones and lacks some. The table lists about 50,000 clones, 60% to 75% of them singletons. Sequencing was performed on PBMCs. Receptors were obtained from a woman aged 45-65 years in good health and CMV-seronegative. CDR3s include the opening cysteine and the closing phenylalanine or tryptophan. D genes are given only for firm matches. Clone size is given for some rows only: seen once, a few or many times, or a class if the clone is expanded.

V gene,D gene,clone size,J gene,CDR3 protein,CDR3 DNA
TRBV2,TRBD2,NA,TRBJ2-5,CASRATSGRASGETQYF,TGTGCCAGCAGGGCAACTAGCGGGAGGGCCAGTGGGGAGACCCAGTACTTC
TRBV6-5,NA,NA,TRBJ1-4,CASSSGTPVEKLFF,TGTGCCAGCAGCTCGGGTACACCTGTGGAAAAACTGTTTTTT
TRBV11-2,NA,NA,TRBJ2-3,CASSHTDTQYF,TGTGCCAGCAGCCACACAGATACGCAGTATTTT
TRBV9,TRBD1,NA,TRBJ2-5,CASSVAGGGPQETQYF,TGTGCCAGCAGCGTAGCAGGGGGCGGGCCACAAGAGACCCAGTACTTC
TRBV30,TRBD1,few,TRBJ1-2,CAWTGTGGSGYTF,TGTGCCTGGACCGGGACAGGGGGTTCTGGCTACACCTTC
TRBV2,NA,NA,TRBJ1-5,CASSGGLQTGPQHF,TGTGCCAGCAGTGGGGGACTCCAGACTGGGCCCCAGCATTTT
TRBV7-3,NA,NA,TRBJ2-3,CASSSTPGSTDTQYF,TGTGCCAGCAGCTCCACGCCGGGGAGCACAGATACGCAGTATTTT
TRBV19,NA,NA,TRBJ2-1,CASSIQGNSVNEQFF,TGTGCCAGTAGTATACAGGGAAACAGTGTCAATGAGCAGTTCTTC
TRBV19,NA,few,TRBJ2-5,CASSQDGGAGTQYF,TGTGCCAGTAGTCAAGACGGAGGCGCAGGGACCCAGTACTTC
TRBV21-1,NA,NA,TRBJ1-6,CASSKSARDRGSPLHF,TGTGCCAGCAGCAAATCAGCTCGAGACAGGGGGTCTCCCCTCCACTTT
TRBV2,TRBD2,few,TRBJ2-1,CASSGTSGGYNEQFF,TGTGCCAGCAGTGGAACTAGCGGGGGATACAATGAGCAGTTCTTC
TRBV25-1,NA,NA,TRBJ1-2,CASSSQGYYGYTF,TGTGCCAGCAGCTCACAGGGTTACTATGGCTACACCTTC
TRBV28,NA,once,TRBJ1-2,CASRKGQGYTF,TGTGCCAGCAGAAAAGGACAGGGCTACACCTTC
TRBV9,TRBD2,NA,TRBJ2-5,CASSPTSGPRETQYF,TGTGCCAGCAGCCCGACTAGCGGGCCCCGGGAGACCCAGTACTTC